What follows are 16 T cell receptor beta chains derived from one specimen sequenced in a study of cytomegalovirus exposure and HLA in healthy donors. Amplification used 60 Vbeta primers and 13 Jbeta primers. Here immunoSEQ multiplex PCR was the method, and the copy in TCRdb shows in-frame clones only, minus some. Of 150,000 to 200,000 clones listed, roughly 79% are singletons. The sample comprised PBMCs. These receptors originate from a woman aged 18-29 years in good health and CMV-seropositive.

The V gene is TRBV7-9, the J gene TRBJ1-1; 7 bases are shared with TRBD1. V lost 5 bases to trimming and J lost 1 base; unmatched junction nucleotides: 10. This CDR3 is 16 amino acids long. Germline V gene lookup returns CDR1 SEHNR and CDR2 FQNEAQ (reference sequence). The CDR3, as DNA: TGTGCCAGCAGCCCCGGTCAGACAGGGCCGAACACTGAAGCTTTCTTT. Its translation is CASSPGQTGPNTEAFF.

The chain has TRBV4-1 and TRBJ2-3; 8 bases match TRBD2. V was pared by 1 base and J by 4 bases, with 13 bases of the junction left unmatched. CDR3 size: 18 residues. Germline V gene sequence: CDR1 MGHRA, CDR2 YSYEKL. The CDR3 DNA sequence: TGCGCCAGCAGCCAAGGAAGCGGGGGCCTACCCCGGGCAGATACGCAGTATTTT. Translating it yields CASSQGSGGLPRADTQYF.

V usage is TRBV2 and J usage is TRBJ1-5; a possible D gene is TRBD1 (6 bases). CDR1 SNHLY and CDR2 FYNNEI come from the germline V gene. This CDR3 spans 16 amino acids. Trimming cost V 0 bases and J 7 bases, with 16 bases left between them. DNA of the CDR3: TGTGCCAGCAGTGAAGCGCGGGGGCAGGCCGGGCAGCCCCAGCATTTT. It encodes CASSEARGQAGQPQHF.

The V gene is TRBV6-1, the J gene TRBJ2-2; TRBD1 aligns across 7 bases. This CDR3 region has 14 residues. Germline V lookup: CDR1 MNHNS, CDR2 SASEGT. V lost 6 bases to trimming and J lost 1 base; unmatched junction nucleotides: 2. Here the CDR3 reads CASSRDRNTGELFF. In DNA form, the CDR3 reads TGTGCCAGCAGCCGGGACAGGAACACCGGGGAGCTGTTTTTT.

This rearrangement joins TRBV6-1 to TRBJ1-5, with 8 bases lining up with TRBD1. V was clipped by 4 bases and J by 4 bases; unmatched bases: 9. The CDR3 runs to 16 residues. CDR1 is MNHNS, CDR2 SASEGT, per germline. The DNA of the CDR3 is TGTGCCAGCAGTGCAAGGACAGGGCATTGGAATCAGCCCCAGCATTTT. This codes for CASSARTGHWNQPQHF.

The chain joins TRBV28 to TRBJ1-1; D not resolved. CDR1 is MDHEN, CDR2 SYDVKM, per germline. This CDR3 spans 13 amino acids. V lost 1 base and J 8 bases, leaving 11 bases between the germline ends. The CDR3 here is CASSLYTTVEAFF. The CDR3, as DNA: TGTGCCAGCAGTTTATACACCACAGTAGAAGCTTTCTTT.

The V call is TRBV5-4, the J call TRBJ2-3, with 9 bases matching TRBD2. The germline V gene has CDR1 SGHNT and CDR2 YYREEE (reference sequence). Germline trimming cut 4 bases from V and 5 bases from J; bases unmatched to any gene: 5. The CDR3 runs 14 residues. DNA for the CDR3: TGTGCCAGCAGCCTGACTAGCGGCCAAGATACGCAGTATTTT. Translated, it gives CASSLTSGQDTQYF.

This sequence joins TRBV6-5 and TRBJ1-2, with D maybe TRBD1 (6 bases). Trimming shortened V by 6 bases and J by 8 bases, and 16 bases separated the two germline ends. The V gene's germline CDR1 is MNHEY and CDR2 SVGAGI. This CDR3 has 13 residues. In DNA form, the CDR3 reads TGTGCCAGCAGACCCCTGGACAGATTCGGCTACACCTTC. Translation gives CASRPLDRFGYTF.

This rearrangement joins TRBV2 to TRBJ2-1, with D perhaps TRBD2 (5 bases). This CDR3 contains 18 residues. V shed 7 bases and J shed 1 base, with 23 bases lying between them. Germline V lookup: CDR1 SNHLY, CDR2 FYNNEI. The CDR3, as DNA: TGTGCCAGCACTGGTTCGATCCGCCGAGCGGTATCCTACAATGAGCAGTTCTTC. Its protein product is CASTGSIRRAVSYNEQFF. Combining the CDR3 with reference TRBV2 and TRBJ2-1 gives the whole variable domain EPEVTQTPSHQVTQMGQEVILRCVPISNHLYFYWYRQILGQKVEFLVSFYNNEISEKSEIFDDQFSVERPDGSNFTLKIRSTKLEDSAMYFCASTGSIRRAVSYNEQFFGPGTRLTVL.

This rearrangement joins TRBV6-1 to TRBJ1-5, with 7 bases that match TRBD1. Germline V gene sequence: CDR1 MNHNS, CDR2 SASEGT. J lost 0 bases, V lost 3 bases, and 2 bases had no gene match. This CDR3 is 15 amino acids long. CDR3 amino acids: CASSEGTVSNQPQHF. CDR3 in DNA: TGTGCCAGCAGTGAGGGGACAGTTAGCAATCAGCCCCAGCATTTT.

J is TRBJ2-7 and V is TRBV13, with D perhaps TRBD1 (5 bases). Trimming took off 6 bases at V and 0 bases at J, with 18 bases between the two ends. Germline lookup yields CDR1 PRHDT and CDR2 FYEKMQ (reference sequence). This CDR3 comprises 16 residues. The CDR3 sequence is CASSEIWGSSSYEQYF. The CDR3 nucleotides are TGTGCCAGCAGTGAAATCTGGGGCTCCAGCTCCTACGAGCAGTACTTC.

In DNA form, the CDR3 reads TGTGCCAGCAGTCCGACGACAGGGGCTAACTATGGCTACACCTTC. Translation gives CASSPTTGANYGYTF. The chain joins TRBV27 to TRBJ1-2; TRBD1 aligns across 8 bases. The germline V gene encodes CDR1 MNHEY and CDR2 SMNVEV (reference sequence). Unmatched junction bases numbered 5, after V lost 5 bases and J lost 0 bases. This CDR3 has 15 residues.

The chain is built from TRBV7-6 and TRBJ2-5; TRBD1 matches at 8 bases. V lost 3 bases to trimming and J lost 2 bases; unmatched junction nucleotides: 2. The CDR3 loop spans 14 amino acids. Germline V gene lookup returns CDR1 SGHVS and CDR2 FNYEAQ. DNA of the CDR3: TGTGCCAGCAGCTTTGGGGACAGGCAAGAGACCCAGTACTTC. The encoded protein is CASSFGDRQETQYF.

V is TRBV5-6 and J is TRBJ1-5; D is perhaps TRBD1 (6 bases). The CDR3 has 16 amino acids. The germline V gene has CDR1 SGHDT and CDR2 YYEEEE. V was clipped by 4 bases and J by 2 bases, with 16 bases between them. The chain's CDR3 is CASSRGSRGGNQPQHF. CDR3 nucleotides: TGTGCCAGCAGCCGTGGGTCCAGGGGAGGCAATCAGCCCCAGCATTTT.

The chain has TRBV6-5 and TRBJ2-7; 8 bases align to TRBD1. The ends lost 6 bases at V and 6 bases at J; junction bases unmatched: 7. CDR1 and CDR2 from the germline V gene are MNHEY and SVGAGI. The CDR3 is 13 amino acids. CDR3 in amino acids: CASSITGGGEQYF. The CDR3 bases are TGTGCCAGCAGCATTACAGGGGGAGGCGAGCAGTACTTC.

Details on this clone: A much larger clone differs from this one at a single base, so this may be a read error. The same CDR3 also results from other DNA sequences found in this sample. V is TRBV6-1 and J is TRBJ2-5; 11 nucleotides agree with TRBD2. Trimming at V came to 2 bases and at J to 1 base, leaving 0 bases not matched to a gene. The germline CDR1 and CDR2 sequences are MNHNS and SASEGT. CDR3 length: 15 residues. As DNA, the CDR3 is TGTGCCAGCAGTGAACTAGCGGGGGGCCAAGAGACCCAGTACTTC. The encoded protein is CASSELAGGQETQYF.